This T cell receptor (beta chain) was sequenced for a study of T cells in Graves' hyperthyroidism and ophthalmopathy (dated by TCRdb to about 2019). Looking at the study overall: A discovery cohort of about 95 patients, approximately 45 with Graves' ophthalmopathy and 55 to 60 with stable Graves' hyperthyroidism, was used to find distinguishing TCR V-J signatures. Prospective prediction of ophthalmopathy was tested in an independent validation cohort of fewer than 20 hyperthyroidism patients and 15 to 17 patients who later progressed to ophthalmopathy. The approximately 95 discovery patients were divided at random into training and test sets in a 7:3 ratio. In addition, the study compared T-cell repertoires in thyroid tissue and in blood from five to seven Graves' hyperthyroidism patients. Once sampling was done, hyperthyroidism patients were given methimazole at a starting dose of 30 mg daily, whereas ophthalmopathy patients were given high-dose intravenous methylprednisolone. The paper describes TCR Vbeta CDR3 sequencing of 135 peripheral blood samples, made up of about 41 ophthalmopathy patients, more than 70 hyperthyroidism patients and about 17 progressor patients. The full study reports these points: A 13 V-J signature model separated ophthalmopathy from stable hyperthyroidism, with over 85% sensitivity and 81% to 83% specificity in cross-validation and 80%/75% in testing. Most expanded thyroid clonotypes (frequency above 0.001) were also detected in blood, suggesting blood repertoires may reflect thyroid immune responses. No statistical method was used to fix the sample size in advance, and group allocation was not hidden from the investigators. In validation, the model predicted progression to ophthalmopathy a median of around six months before onset, with about 67% sensitivity and 72.22% specificity.

Amplification of TCR beta CDR3 regions was carried out from RNA transcripts. For the first round of RT-PCR on the TCR CDR3, the HTBI primer set was used together with the Qiagen OneStep RT-PCR kit. The libraries were constructed in a second round of multiplex PCR and then size-selected and purified. Paired-end sequencing of the libraries was performed with 100 bp reads on an Illumina HiSeq2000. The study's processing was this. SOAPnuke was used to process the raw data, removing reads that contained adapters or uncalled bases, had a mean Phred below 15, or lacked an exact match to the constant primer or identifier. COPE v1.2.5 was used to merge high-quality paired reads, and clonotypes were defined as unique nucleotide sequences. Clonotypes were aligned to IMGT TRBV, TRBD and TRBJ reference segments using MiTCR v1.1. Only V-J combinations with frequency above 0.0001, covering roughly 99% of repertoires, were analysed. A TCS score was defined as the ratio between F50 (clonal expansion) and ExV (chaos), using BLOSUM62-based TCRdist between CDR3 peptides within each V-J. Welch's t-statistics and random forest reduced several hundred V-J features to 13, which were used in a naive Bayes classifier (R e1071). The Morisita-Horn index was used to measure how similar the thyroid and blood repertoires were. TCRdb reprocessed the public reads (quality trimming at Q25 with fastp, clone calling with MiXCR) and kept in-frame beta chains. Every CDR3 protein is listed once, alongside the most common genes and DNA of its rows. TCRdb, rather than the study authors, made the V and J calls. The sample yields approximately 700,000 distinct CDR3 sequences; just under 45% were counted once. The ten most abundant clones make up under 8% of the sample.

Details on this clonotype: What antigen it recognizes has not been identified. No qualities accompany the bases; no much larger clone lies one base away.

Exclusion was applied to patients with uncontrolled infections, other autoimmune diseases, pregnancy or lactation. Clinical symptoms, serum thyroxine and TRAb, thyroid ultrasound, and orbital computed tomography formed the basis for the diagnoses. Total RNA was extracted with Trizol reagent, and quality was checked on an Agilent 2100 Bioanalyzer. V is pruned by 6 bases and J by 2 bases, leaving 5 bases of the junction without a gene match. The CDR1 and CDR2 encoded by the germline V gene are ENHRY and SYGVKD. From cysteine to phenylalanine, the CDR3 is 14 amino acids long. The retained sequence is limited to the CDR3, 42 bases, with the frame set at the first base.

Sample: peripheral blood or thyroid tissue (not recorded which). The clonotype was recovered from an adult man with Graves' disease, either hyperthyroidism or ophthalmopathy (not recorded which). The V gene is TRBV10-3 and the J gene is TRBJ2-7; TRBD1 fits 9 bases in the junction. The DNA is TGTGCCATCAGCTTCGGGACAGGGCCCTACGAGCAGTACTTC. The encoded protein is CAISFGTGPYEQYF.